This TCR beta chain was sequenced in a study of T cells in pancreatic ductal adenocarcinoma. A note on this clone: The target antigen is unknown.

Selected pancreatic ductal adenocarcinoma patients had undergone surgery without neoadjuvant therapy. This CDR3 comprises 15 residues. V lost 3 bases, J lost 8 bases, and 8 bases stayed unmatched. CDR1 and CDR2 from the germline V gene are SGHAT and FQNNGV. The repertoire was sequenced with immunoSEQ multiplex PCR; TCRdb's copy has only in-frame clones and lacks some. Of over 85,000 clones in the sample, over 90% were seen once. General observations from the study: Enrichment of CD45RO+ effector over naive T cells in tumors may bias clonality. Mean clonality was around 0.1 in tumors and 0.07 to 0.075 in blood, not significantly different. Compared with tumor, blood showed more total productive templates and about 8.1-fold more clonotypes.

Material for sequencing was PBMCs. This receptor was obtained from a human donor with pancreatic ductal adenocarcinoma. The V call is TRBV11-2, the J call TRBJ2-3; 10 positions agree with TRBD2. This CDR3 is CASSFTSGIFGTQYF. The CDR3 DNA reads TGTGCCAGCAGCTTTACTAGCGGGATCTTCGGTACGCAGTATTTT.